This entry lists 14 T cell receptor beta chains sequenced from one sample in a study of identical twins. One entry per CDR3 protein, called by TCRdb with MiXCR from the 5' RACE reads. This table holds 600,000 to 700,000 distinct CDR3 sequences, about 20% found once. These data also formed part of another study, on T cells expressing NK-cell markers.

Input material: PBMCs. These receptors all stem from a woman aged 18-29 years in good health.

Here the CDR3 reads CASRRTSVYNEQFF. CDR3 coding DNA: TGTGCCAGCAGGCGGACTAGCGTTTACAATGAGCAGTTCTTC. This sequence joins TRBV6-2 or TRBV6-3 and TRBJ2-1; TRBD2 matches at 9 bases. Germline V gene data show CDR1 as MNHEY and CDR2 as SVGEGT. After removal of 6 bases from V and 4 bases from J, the junction contained 4 bases not matched to a gene. This CDR3 spans 14 amino acids.

This chain joins TRBV3-1 and TRBJ1-5; no definite D call. CDR3 length: 14 amino acids. V was clipped by 1 base and J by 4 bases, with 8 bases between them. The V gene's germline CDR1 is LGHDT and CDR2 YNNKEL (reference sequence). CDR3 protein: CASSQVPGNQPQHF. The CDR3 region has the DNA TGTGCCAGCAGCCAAGTTCCGGGAAATCAGCCCCAGCATTTT.

This clonotype was observed a handful of times. The CDR3 spells CASSGLAGVAKNIQYF. In nucleotides, the CDR3 is TGTGCCAGCAGTGGACTAGCGGGGGTAGCCAAAAACATTCAGTACTTC. V gene TRBV12-3 or TRBV12-4 combines with J gene TRBJ2-4; 13 nucleotides align to TRBD2. The V gene end was trimmed by 5 bases and the J gene end by 0 bases; junction bases not matched to a gene: 1. The CDR3 is 16 amino acids.

A few counts support this clonotype. The V gene is TRBV5-1, the J gene TRBJ2-7; D might be TRBD2 (5 bases). The length of the CDR3 is 14 residues. Trimming left V 0 bases short and J 7 bases short, with 14 bases between. Germline V gives CDR1 SGHRS, CDR2 YFSETQ. The CDR3 is CASSLEAVLQEQYF. The DNA of the CDR3 is TGCGCCAGCAGCTTGGAAGCGGTACTACAGGAGCAGTACTTC. The full variable domain, its missing parts supplied by reference TRBV5-1 and TRBJ2-7, is KAGVTQTPRYLIKTRGQQVTLSCSPISGHRSVSWYQQTPGQGLQFLFEYFSETQRNKGNFPGRFSGRQFSNSRSEMNVSTLELGDSALYLCASSLEAVLQEQYFGPGTRLTVT.

This clonotype has a handful of counts. The chain employs TRBV20-1 and TRBJ2-7, with TRBD1 matching over 7 bases. J gave up 3 bases and V 3 bases, and 8 bases lay outside the gene matches. The CDR3 is made up of 14 amino acids. The germline V gene encodes CDR1 DFQATT and CDR2 SNEGSKA (reference sequence). DNA for the CDR3: TGCAGTGCTAGTGGGACAGCGAGAATCTACGAGCAGTACTTC. Its translation is CSASGTARIYEQYF.

This clonotype was seen repeatedly, ten times or more. The chain is built from TRBV20-1 and TRBJ2-7; TRBD1 or TRBD2 may be the D gene (5 bases each). The V gene lost 5 bases and the J gene lost 0 bases, with 11 bases spanning the gap. CDR1 and CDR2 (germline): DFQATT, SNEGSKA (reference sequence). This CDR3 region has 13 residues. The CDR3 is CSAGGLSSYEQYF. The CDR3 DNA sequence: TGCAGTGCTGGGGGTCTGAGCTCCTACGAGCAGTACTTC.

This chain links TRBV30 with TRBJ1-2; D is unresolved. V lost 0 bases and J lost 8, with 7 bases in between. There are 11 residues in the CDR3. Germline values: CDR1 GTSNPN, CDR2 SVGIG (reference sequence). CDR3 in amino acids: CAWSVGWGYTF. DNA of the CDR3: TGTGCCTGGAGTGTCGGTTGGGGCTACACCTTC.

Details on this clonotype: Sequence at one end of the junction differs from germline and may be a read error. This chain connects TRBV6-1 to TRBJ2-3; tentative D call: TRBD2 (7 bases). Germline V lookup: CDR1 MNHNS, CDR2 SASEGT. This CDR3 has 14 residues. CDR3 DNA: TGCGCCCTTGGGGGGGGGCCCACTGGGGGTACGCAGTATTTT. It codes for CALGGGPTGGTQYF.

This clonotype was counted a few times. This chain links TRBV20-1 with TRBJ1-5; tentatively, D is TRBD1 (5 bases). The germline V and J ends were trimmed by 2 bases and 9 bases, with 11 bases remaining between them. Germline assignment: CDR1 DFQATT and CDR2 SNEGSKA (reference sequence). This CDR3 is 12 amino acids long. CDR3 sequence (DNA): TGCAGTGCTAGACAGGGTGAGGGGCCCCAGCATTTT. Its protein is CSARQGEGPQHF.

This clonotype has ten or more counts. This chain links TRBV7-2 with TRBJ1-5, with D perhaps TRBD1 (6 bases). Germline V CDR1 and CDR2: SGHTA, FQGNSA. The V end lost 2 bases, the J end lost 6 bases, and 14 bases lay between the germline ends. The CDR3 sequence is 15 residues long. CDR3 DNA sequence: TGTGCCAGCAGCTTAACGAGGGGGTGGGGTCAGCCCCAGCATTTT. Amino acids: CASSLTRGWGQPQHF.

This clonotype was found a few times. Given a much more abundant clone one base away, this may be a read error. J is TRBJ2-4 and V is TRBV9; possibly TRBD1 for D (6 bases). CDR3 size: 15 residues. V lost 4 bases to trimming and J lost 4 bases, with 15 bases between them. Germline lookup yields CDR1 SGDLS and CDR2 YYNGEE. The CDR3 bases are TGTGCCAGCAGCCCAACAGTGGGGGCTAAAAACATTCAGTACTTC. Translated, it gives CASSPTVGAKNIQYF.

This clonotype was seen only a few times. This chain links TRBV20-1 with TRBJ1-2; perhaps TRBD1 as D (6 bases). V lost 0 bases, J lost 4 bases, and 12 bases lay in between. CDR3 size: 14 residues. The germline gives CDR1 DFQATT, CDR2 SNEGSKA (reference sequence). This CDR3 is CSARDQGIAYGYTF. Here the CDR3 DNA reads TGCAGTGCTAGAGATCAGGGGATAGCCTATGGCTACACCTTC.

V and J are TRBV20-1 and TRBJ1-5; the match to TRBD1 covers 8 bases. The CDR3 covers 14 residues. CDR1 is DFQATT and CDR2 is SNEGSKA in the germline V gene (reference sequence). The V segment lost 5 bases and the J segment 3 bases; nucleotides outside the gene matches: 6. DNA for the CDR3: TGCAGTGCTGATCAGGGGGCGAACAATCAGCCCCAGCATTTT. Its protein is CSADQGANNQPQHF.

The rearrangement joins TRBV7-9 to TRBJ2-7; a possible D gene is TRBD1 (6 bases). V was pared by 5 bases and J by 6 bases, with 14 bases between. Per germline, CDR1 SEHNR and CDR2 FQNEAQ (reference sequence). This CDR3 has 13 amino acids. The CDR3 loop reads CASSLLQGGEQYF. The DNA for the CDR3 is TGTGCCAGCAGCCTATTACAGGGTGGCGAGCAGTACTTC.